A selection of T cell receptor beta chains follows, all from one sample in a study of shared clonotypes between healthy human individuals. The method was immunoSEQ multiplex PCR; TCRdb's version includes in-frame clones alone and lacks a portion of them. The table shows 980,000 or so clones, with more than 75% occurring only once. Input material: memory CD4+ T cells sorted from blood. These TCRs come from a man between 18 and 29 years old in good health. Each CDR3 is given with its conserved first and last residue. D genes are given only for firm matches. A clone size is listed for some rows: how often the clone was seen (once, few, many), or a class if it is expanded.

v_gene,abundance,d_gene,j_gene,CDR3aa,CDR3nt
TRBV7-8,NA,NA,TRBJ2-6,CASSSDRYSGANVLTF,TGTGCCAGCAGCTCAGACAGGTACTCTGGGGCCAACGTCCTGACTTTC
TRBV27,NA,NA,TRBJ2-7,CASSVTGYEQYF,TGTGCCAGCAGTGTTACGGGGTACGAGCAGTACTTC
TRBV10-1,NA,NA,TRBJ2-3,CASSESSVGDTQYF,TGCGCCAGCAGTGAGTCGAGCGTAGGTGATACGCAGTATTTT
TRBV30,NA,NA,TRBJ2-1,CAWSVWGSGRNEQFF,TGTGCCTGGAGTGTCTGGGGGTCAGGGCGCAATGAGCAGTTCTTC
TRBV23-1,NA,NA,TRBJ1-1,CASPTGETANTEAFF,TGCGCCAGCCCGACCGGAGAGACGGCGAACACTGAAGCTTTCTTT
TRBV27,NA,NA,TRBJ2-6,CASSSSNGANVLTF,TGTGCCAGCAGTTCCTCCAACGGGGCCAACGTCCTGACTTTC
TRBV2,NA,NA,TRBJ2-4,CASSDSIPFFLYF,TGTGCCAGCAGTGACTCCATCCCGTTTTTTTTGTACTTC
TRBV5-6,NA,NA,TRBJ2-1,CASSFLRALNEQFF,TGTGCCAGCAGCTTCCTCAGGGCCTTGAATGAGCAGTTCTTC
TRBV2,NA,NA,TRBJ2-7,CASAIYEQYF,TGTGCCAGCGCGATATACGAGCAGTACTTC
TRBV13,NA,NA,TRBJ1-6,CASSFLRGNSPLHF,TGTGCCAGCAGCTTTCTCCGGGGTAATTCACCCCTCCACTTT
TRBV7-2,NA,TRBD2,TRBJ2-2,CASSLASGGNTGELFF,TGTGCCAGCAGCTTAGCTAGCGGGGGGAACACCGGGGAGCTGTTTTTT
TRBV5-1,NA,NA,TRBJ2-1,CASSRSGHGDNEQFF,TGCGCCAGCAGCCGATCGGGACATGGTGACAATGAGCAGTTCTTC
TRBV5-1,NA,TRBD1,TRBJ1-1,CASSLETGVSTEAFF,TGCGCCAGCAGCCTGGAGACAGGGGTGAGCACTGAAGCTTTCTTT
TRBV28,once,NA,TRBJ1-5,CASNLLGNQPQHF,TGTGCCAGCAACTTATTGGGCAATCAGCCCCAGCATTTT
TRBV28,NA,NA,TRBJ1-4,CASSPPRAVLNEKLFF,TGTGCCAGCAGTCCACCCCGAGCGGTCTTAAATGAAAAACTGTTTTTT
TRBV7-2,NA,TRBD1,TRBJ1-4,CASSLRQGVGEKLFF,TGTGCCAGCAGCTTAAGGCAGGGGGTAGGAGAAAAACTGTTTTTT
TRBV6-6,few,TRBD1,TRBJ1-4,CASRKGQVAEKLFF,TGTGCCAGCCGAAAGGGACAGGTCGCGGAAAAACTGTTTTTT
TRBV9,NA,TRBD1,TRBJ2-4,CASSAGQGVDIQYF,TGTGCCAGCAGCGCGGGACAGGGGGTGGACATTCAGTACTTC
TRBV5-1,once,NA,TRBJ2-2,CASSLRPRWGDTGELFF,TGCGCCAGCAGCTTGCGTCCCCGATGGGGAGACACCGGGGAGCTGTTTTTT
TRBV2,once,NA,TRBJ2-2,CASRGTQNTGELFF,TGTGCCAGCAGGGGGACCCAGAACACCGGGGAGCTGTTTTTT
TRBV2,NA,TRBD2,TRBJ2-7,CASRTSGGGEQYF,TGTGCCAGCAGAACTAGCGGGGGTGGCGAGCAGTACTTC
TRBV7-2,few,TRBD1,TRBJ2-7,CASSPNRGPYEQYF,TGTGCCAGCAGCCCCAACAGGGGTCCCTACGAGCAGTACTTC
TRBV7-2,NA,TRBD2,TRBJ2-3,CASSLSGTSTDTQYF,TGTGCCAGCAGCTTGAGCGGGACTAGCACAGATACGCAGTATTTT
TRBV10-1,NA,TRBD2,TRBJ2-3,CASSDPGGSADTQYF,TGCGCCAGCAGTGACCCGGGGGGGTCTGCAGATACGCAGTATTTT
TRBV5-6,NA,NA,TRBJ1-2,CASSSWDTFPYGYTF,TGTGCCAGCAGCTCCTGGGACACCTTTCCCTATGGCTACACCTTC
TRBV7-6,few,NA,TRBJ1-2,CASSPQAGPGYGYTF,TGTGCCAGCAGCCCCCAGGCAGGCCCGGGCTATGGCTACACCTTC
TRBV11-2,NA,NA,TRBJ1-3,CASSSLWNTIYF,TGTGCCAGCAGCTCGTTGTGGAACACCATATATTTT
TRBV18,NA,NA,TRBJ2-2,CASSPGLDGELFF,TGTGCCAGCTCTCCAGGCCTGGACGGGGAGCTGTTTTTT
TRBV7-9,NA,NA,TRBJ2-5,CASSLRLPRGETQYF,TGTGCCAGCAGCCTCCGACTACCCAGAGGAGAGACCCAGTACTTC
TRBV19,NA,NA,TRBJ1-5,CASTPRGEGNQPQHF,TGTGCCAGTACCCCGCGGGGGGAGGGCAATCAGCCCCAGCATTTT
TRBV28,NA,NA,TRBJ1-2,CAIPDGAGYTF,TGTGCCATCCCGGACGGCGCTGGCTACACCTTC
TRBV7-2,NA,TRBD2,TRBJ2-5,CASSSGLGMRETQYF,TGTGCCAGCAGCTCGGGACTAGGGATGAGGGAGACCCAGTACTTC
TRBV2,NA,NA,TRBJ2-1,CASSNHRVSSYNEQFF,TGTGCCAGCAGTAACCACAGGGTGAGCTCCTACAATGAGCAGTTCTTC
TRBV7-9,once,NA,TRBJ2-3,CASSLALVTDTQYF,TGTGCCAGCAGCTTAGCGCTTGTAACAGATACGCAGTATTTT
TRBV18,NA,NA,TRBJ2-7,CASSPMITGDEQYF,TGTGCCAGCTCACCAATGATCACGGGAGACGAGCAGTACTTC
TRBV2,NA,TRBD2,TRBJ2-1,CASTRSGGSNNEQFF,TGTGCCAGCACCCGAAGCGGGGGGTCAAACAATGAGCAGTTCTTC
TRBV10-3,NA,NA,TRBJ1-2,CAISEPGNYGYTF,TGTGCCATCAGTGAGCCAGGGAACTATGGCTACACCTTC
TRBV18,NA,TRBD2,TRBJ2-1,CASSPTSGRTGGEQFF,TGTGCCAGCTCACCAACTAGCGGGAGGACCGGGGGTGAGCAGTTCTTC
TRBV6-5,few,NA,TRBJ2-3,CASSYSMWGTDTQYF,TGTGCCAGCAGTTACTCGATGTGGGGCACAGATACGCAGTATTTT
TRBV6-1,few,NA,TRBJ1-6,CASSGPNSPLHF,TGTGCCAGCAGTGGCCCCAATTCACCCCTCCACTTT
TRBV18,NA,TRBD1,TRBJ1-6,CASSRDRSKGYNSPLHF,TGTGCCAGCTCACGGGACAGGAGTAAAGGGTATAATTCACCCCTCCACTTT
TRBV5-6,NA,TRBD2,TRBJ2-1,CASRHSDREVFISYNEQFF,TGTGCCAGCAGGCACTCTGACCGGGAGGTGTTTATCTCCTACAATGAGCAGTTCTTC
TRBV2,NA,NA,TRBJ1-2,CASSDTVHYGYTF,TGTGCCAGCAGTGATACAGTCCACTATGGCTACACCTTC
TRBV30,NA,NA,TRBJ1-3,CAWRGRGTGNTIYF,TGTGCCTGGAGGGGCCGGGGGACTGGAAACACCATATATTTT
TRBV5-1,NA,NA,TRBJ1-6,CASSGGNSPLHF,TGCGCCAGCAGCGGAGGTAATTCACCCCTCCACTTT
TRBV7-9,NA,NA,TRBJ1-4,CASSLESGPGVEKLFF,TGTGCCAGCAGCTTAGAGTCCGGTCCCGGAGTTGAAAAACTGTTTTTT
TRBV19,NA,NA,TRBJ2-2,CASSISEVRSGELFF,TGTGCCAGTAGTATAAGCGAAGTGCGCTCCGGGGAGCTGTTTTTT
TRBV19,NA,TRBD1,TRBJ2-2,CASSWTGGKNTGELFF,TGTGCCAGTAGCTGGACAGGGGGCAAGAACACCGGGGAGCTGTTTTTT
TRBV7-3,many,NA,TRBJ2-3,CASSPGGPTDTQYF,TGTGCCAGCAGCCCGGGGGGCCCCACAGATACGCAGTATTTT
TRBV5-4,few,NA,TRBJ1-2,CASSLDSNYGYTF,TGTGCCAGCAGTTTAGACAGTAACTATGGCTACACCTTC
TRBV4-3,once,TRBD2,TRBJ2-1,CASSQDRTSFNEQFF,TGCGCCAGCAGCCAAGATAGGACTAGCTTCAATGAGCAGTTCTTC
TRBV6-5,NA,NA,TRBJ2-7,CASTQGVGSYEQYF,TGTGCCAGCACCCAGGGTGTTGGCTCCTACGAGCAGTACTTC
TRBV6-5,NA,TRBD1,TRBJ2-3,CASSVRDSPTDTQYF,TGTGCCAGCAGTGTTCGGGACAGTCCCACAGATACGCAGTATTTT
TRBV11-1,NA,NA,TRBJ1-2,CASSLLPDYGYTF,TGTGCCAGCAGCTTACTGCCTGACTATGGCTACACCTTC
TRBV6-5,NA,TRBD1,TRBJ1-2,CASSPHRGRDGYTF,TGTGCCAGCAGTCCGCACAGGGGGAGGGATGGCTACACCTTC
TRBV27,NA,TRBD1,TRBJ2-5,CASSRGQVSRYQETQYF,TGTGCCAGCAGCCGAGGACAGGTCTCCAGGTACCAAGAGACCCAGTACTTC
TRBV29-1,NA,TRBD1,TRBJ2-5,CSASDGTAETQYF,TGCAGCGCGTCTGATGGGACAGCCGAGACCCAGTACTTC
TRBV5-4,NA,NA,TRBJ2-7,CASSLDGGAFSYEQYF,TGTGCCAGCAGCTTGGACGGAGGGGCCTTCTCCTACGAGCAGTACTTC